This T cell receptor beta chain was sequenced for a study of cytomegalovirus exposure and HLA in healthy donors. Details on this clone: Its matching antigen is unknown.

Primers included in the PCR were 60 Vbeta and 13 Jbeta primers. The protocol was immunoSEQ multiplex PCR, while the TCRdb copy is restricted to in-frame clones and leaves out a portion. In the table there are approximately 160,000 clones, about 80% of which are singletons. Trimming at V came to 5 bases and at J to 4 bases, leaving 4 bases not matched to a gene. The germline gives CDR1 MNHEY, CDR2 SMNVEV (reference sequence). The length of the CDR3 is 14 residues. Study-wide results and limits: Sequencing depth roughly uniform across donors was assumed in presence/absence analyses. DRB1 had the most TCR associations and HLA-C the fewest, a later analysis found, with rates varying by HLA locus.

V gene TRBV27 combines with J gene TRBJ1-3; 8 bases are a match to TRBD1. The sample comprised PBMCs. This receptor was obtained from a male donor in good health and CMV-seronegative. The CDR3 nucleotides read TGTGCCAGCAGTCCCGGACAGGGAGGAAACACCATATATTTT. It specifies CASSPGQGGNTIYF.